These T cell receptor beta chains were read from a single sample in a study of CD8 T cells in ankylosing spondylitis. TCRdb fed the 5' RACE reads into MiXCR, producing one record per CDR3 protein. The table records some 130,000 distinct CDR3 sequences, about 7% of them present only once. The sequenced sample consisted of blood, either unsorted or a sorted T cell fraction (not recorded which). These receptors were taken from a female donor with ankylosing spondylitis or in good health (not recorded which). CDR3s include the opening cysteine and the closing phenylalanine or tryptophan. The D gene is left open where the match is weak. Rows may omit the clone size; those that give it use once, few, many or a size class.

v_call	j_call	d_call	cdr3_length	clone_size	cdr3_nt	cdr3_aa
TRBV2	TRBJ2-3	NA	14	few	TGTGCCAGCAGTGAACAGGGCAGGGCAGATACGCAGTATTTT	CASSEQGRADTQYF
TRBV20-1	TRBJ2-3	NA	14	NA	TGCAGTGCTACCATGGGGGTAGCGTCAGATACGCAGTATTTT	CSATMGVASDTQYF
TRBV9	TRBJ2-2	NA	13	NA	TGTGCCAACAGCGTCGTGGGGGGCGGGGAGCTGTTTTTT	CANSVVGGGELFF
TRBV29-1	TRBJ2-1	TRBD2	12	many	TGCAGCGTTGCAGCGGGGGAACATGAGCAGTTCTTC	CSVAAGEHEQFF
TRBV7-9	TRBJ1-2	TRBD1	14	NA	TGTGCCAGCAGCTTAGGACAGGGAGACTATTGCTACACCTTC	CASSLGQGDYCYTF
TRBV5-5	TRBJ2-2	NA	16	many	TGTGCCAGCAGCTTTGCAAGCAGGGGGAACACCGGGGAGCTGTTTTTT	CASSFASRGNTGELFF
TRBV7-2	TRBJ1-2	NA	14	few	TGTGCCAGCAGCTTGAGGGGGATGAACTATGGCTACACCTTC	CASSLRGMNYGYTF
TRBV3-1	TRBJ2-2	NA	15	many	TGTGCCAGCAGCGCCGGGACAACGAACACCGGGGAGCTGTTTTTT	CASSAGTTNTGELFF
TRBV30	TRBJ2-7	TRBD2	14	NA	TGTGCCTGGAGTCGAGGACTAGCATCCTACGAGCAGTACTTC	CAWSRGLASYEQYF
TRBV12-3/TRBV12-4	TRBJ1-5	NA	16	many	TGTGCCAGCAGTTTAGCGTTCCCCGGGGGCTATCAGCCCCAGCATTTT	CASSLAFPGGYQPQHF
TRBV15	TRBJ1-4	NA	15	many	TGTGCCACGACTATTAACAGTGCAACTAATGAAAAACTGTTTTTT	CATTINSATNEKLFF
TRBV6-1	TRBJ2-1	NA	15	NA	TGTGCCAGCAGTGAAGCGAGGGGTTCCTACAATGAGCAGTTCTTC	CASSEARGSYNEQFF
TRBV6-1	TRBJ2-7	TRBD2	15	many	TGTGCCAGCAGAGACCTAGCGGGGGCATCCTACGAGCAGTACTTC	CASRDLAGASYEQYF
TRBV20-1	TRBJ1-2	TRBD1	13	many	TGCAGTGCTAGTGCCACAGGGGACTATGGCTACACCTTC	CSASATGDYGYTF
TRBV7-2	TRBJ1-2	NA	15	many	TGTGCCAGCAGCTTAAGTGTTCAAGGGAACTATGGCTACACCTTC	CASSLSVQGNYGYTF
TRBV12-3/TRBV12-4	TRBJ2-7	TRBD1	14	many	TGTGCCAGCAGTCCCCGACAGGGTGTTGGCGAGCAGTACTTC	CASSPRQGVGEQYF
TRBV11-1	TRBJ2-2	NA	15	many	TGTGCCAGCAGCTTGGACACCCAGGGCACCGGGGAGCTGTTTTTT	CASSLDTQGTGELFF
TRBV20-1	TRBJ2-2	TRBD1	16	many	TGCAGTGCACCCCACCGGACAGGGGGAGGCACCGGGGAGCTGTTTTTT	CSAPHRTGGGTGELFF
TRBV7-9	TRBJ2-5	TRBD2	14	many	TGTGCCAGCAAAGCGGGGGGGCTCCAAGAGACCCAGTACTTC	CASKAGGLQETQYF
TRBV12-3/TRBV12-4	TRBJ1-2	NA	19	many	TGTGCCAGCAGAACCTACAGCCTAACGGGGCTTCCTACCAACTATGGCTACACCTTC	CASRTYSLTGLPTNYGYTF
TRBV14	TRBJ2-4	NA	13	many	TGTGCCAGCAGCCAAGGTCAGCTAAACATTCAGTACTTC	CASSQGQLNIQYF
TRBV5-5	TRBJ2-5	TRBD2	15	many	TGTGCCAGCAGCGATGGACTAGCGGGGGGAGAGACCCAGTACTTC	CASSDGLAGGETQYF
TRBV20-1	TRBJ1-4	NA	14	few	TGCAGTGCTAGCGACCCCGAAGGGGATGAAAAACTGTTTTTT	CSASDPEGDEKLFF
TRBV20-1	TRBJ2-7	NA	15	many	TGCAGTGCTAGGGTCGAACCCAGACAGGCAAACGAGCAGTACTTC	CSARVEPRQANEQYF
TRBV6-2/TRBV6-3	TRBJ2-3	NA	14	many	TGTGCCAGCAGTTTCGGGGCGTGGATGGATACGCAGTATTTT	CASSFGAWMDTQYF
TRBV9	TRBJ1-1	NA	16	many	TGTGCCAGCAGCGTAGGAGGGGCAGGGGTAGGGACTGAAGCTTTCTTT	CASSVGGAGVGTEAFF
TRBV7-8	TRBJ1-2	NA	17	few	TGTGCCAGCAGCTTAACAGGGACGGGCGCGACTCCCTATGGCTACACCTTC	CASSLTGTGATPYGYTF
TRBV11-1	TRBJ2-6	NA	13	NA	TGTGCCAGCAGTGTCCTACGGGCCAACGTCCTGACTTTC	CASSVLRANVLTF
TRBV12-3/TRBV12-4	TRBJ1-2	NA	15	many	TGTGCCAGCAGTTCGATGACGGCACTCTACGGGGGCTACACCTTC	CASSSMTALYGGYTF
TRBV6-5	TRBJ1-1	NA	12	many	TGTGCCACCAGGTGGGGAGACACTGAAGCTTTCTTT	CATRWGDTEAFF
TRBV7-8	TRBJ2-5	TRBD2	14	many	TGTGCCAGCAGACGACTAGCGGGGTTGGAGACCCAGTACTTC	CASRRLAGLETQYF
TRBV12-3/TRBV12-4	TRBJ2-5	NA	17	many	TGTGCCAGCAGTTTAGTTGGTCAAGGCAGTCCTCAAGAGACCCAGTACTTC	CASSLVGQGSPQETQYF
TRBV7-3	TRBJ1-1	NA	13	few	TGTGCCAGCAGACACAGGGACGGCACTGAAGCTTTCTTT	CASRHRDGTEAFF
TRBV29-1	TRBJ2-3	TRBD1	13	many	TGCAGCGTTCCGGGACAGTTCACAGATACGCAGTATTTT	CSVPGQFTDTQYF
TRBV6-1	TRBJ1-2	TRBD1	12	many	TGTGCCAGTCTACAGGGGTCCTCCGGCTACACCTTC	CASLQGSSGYTF
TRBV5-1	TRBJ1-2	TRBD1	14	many	TGCGCCAGCAGCTACGGGGACAGGCGATCTCCCTACACCTTC	CASSYGDRRSPYTF
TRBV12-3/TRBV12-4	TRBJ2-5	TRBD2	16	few	TGTGCCAGCAGCTACCCTAGCGGGGGGGCCCAAGAGACCCAGTACTTC	CASSYPSGGAQETQYF
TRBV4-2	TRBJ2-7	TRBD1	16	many	TGTGCCAGCAGCCAAGATGGGACAGGGCCTTCCTACGAGCAGTACTTC	CASSQDGTGPSYEQYF
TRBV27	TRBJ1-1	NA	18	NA	TGTGCCAGCAGTTTGGGGAGCAGGGGTGAGAGGAGGGAGCGGGAAGCTTTCTTT	CASSLGSRGERREREAFF
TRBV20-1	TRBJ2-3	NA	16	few	TGCAGTGCTAGGCCCCCCGGGCAGCAAAGCACAGATACGCAGTATTTT	CSARPPGQQSTDTQYF
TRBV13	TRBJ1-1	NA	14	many	TGTGCCAGCAGCCTAGCCCCGGGACGCATTGAAGCTTTCTTT	CASSLAPGRIEAFF
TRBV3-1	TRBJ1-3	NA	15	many	TGTGCCAGCAGCCCTCCCCAAGACAGAGGAAACACCATATATTTT	CASSPPQDRGNTIYF
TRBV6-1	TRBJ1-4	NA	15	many	TGTGCCAGCAGGTCGATCAGGAGCCCAAATGAAAAACTGTTTTTT	CASRSIRSPNEKLFF
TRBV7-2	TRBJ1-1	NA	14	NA	TGTGCCAGCAGCTTCGGAGGGAAGGGCGCTGAAGCTTTCTTT	CASSFGGKGAEAFF
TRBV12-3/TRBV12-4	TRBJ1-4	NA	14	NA	TGTGCCAGCAGTGGACAGTTCGGAGATGAAAAACTGTTTTTT	CASSGQFGDEKLFF
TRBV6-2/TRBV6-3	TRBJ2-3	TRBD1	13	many	TGTGCCGTGGGACAGCCTAGCACAGATACGCAGTATTTT	CAVGQPSTDTQYF
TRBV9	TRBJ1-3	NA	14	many	TGTGCCAGCAGCCCCCAGCAGGGGGGAAACACCATATATTTT	CASSPQQGGNTIYF
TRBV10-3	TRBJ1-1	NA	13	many	TGTGCCACAAGGGAAGCCGTAAACACTGAAGCTTTCTTT	CATREAVNTEAFF
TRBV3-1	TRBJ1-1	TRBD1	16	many	TGTGCCAGCAGCCAAGCACGGACAGGGCTGAACACTGAAGCTTTCTTT	CASSQARTGLNTEAFF
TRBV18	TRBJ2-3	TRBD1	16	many	TGTGCCAGCTCACCACCGGGGACAGTGTTCACAGATACGCAGTATTTT	CASSPPGTVFTDTQYF